This T cell receptor beta chain was sequenced for a study of T cells after yellow fever vaccination. Looked up from germline, CDR1 is MNHEY and CDR2 is SMNVEV (reference sequence). The junction had 10 bases not matched to a gene; V was cut back by 8 bases and J by 6 bases. The CDR3 consists of 14 residues. This clonotype has a handful of counts. Using its own MiXCR run on the 5' RACE reads, TCRdb lists one record per CDR3 protein. This sample carries some 200,000 distinct CDR3 sequences, approximately 3.3% of them seen once, and the ten largest clones take roughly 3.2%. The chain combines TRBV27 with TRBJ1-2; 9 bases are shared with TRBD1. This TCR was sampled from a young man who received the YFV17D yellow fever vaccine. The sequenced sample was CD4+ T cells sorted from PBMCs, obtained 10 days after the yellow fever booster vaccination. The CDR3 region is CASREQTGGHGYTF. Here the CDR3 DNA reads TGTGCCAGCCGCGAACAAACAGGGGGCCATGGCTACACCTTC.